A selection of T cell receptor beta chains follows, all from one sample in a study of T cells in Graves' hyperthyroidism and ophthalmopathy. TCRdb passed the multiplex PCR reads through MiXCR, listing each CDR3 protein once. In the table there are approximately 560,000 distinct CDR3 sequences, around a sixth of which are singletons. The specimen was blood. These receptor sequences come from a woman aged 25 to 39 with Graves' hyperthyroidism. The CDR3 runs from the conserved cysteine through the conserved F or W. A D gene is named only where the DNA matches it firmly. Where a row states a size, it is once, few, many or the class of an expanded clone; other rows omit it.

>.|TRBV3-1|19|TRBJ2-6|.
CASTQGVRQAGSGANVLTF
TGTGCCAGCACCCAAGGGGTCCGGCAGGCCGGGTCAGGGGCCAACGTCCTGACTTTC
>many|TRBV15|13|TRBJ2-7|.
CAAAGTASYEQYF
TGTGCCGCGGCCGGGACCGCCTCCTACGAGCAGTACTTC
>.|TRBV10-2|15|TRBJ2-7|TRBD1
CASSTYRGADYEQYF
TGCGCCAGCAGTACCTACAGGGGGGCAGACTACGAGCAGTACTTC
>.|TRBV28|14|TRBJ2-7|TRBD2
CASSRTSGSGEQYF
TGTGCCAGCAGTCGGACTAGCGGGAGCGGCGAGCAGTACTTC
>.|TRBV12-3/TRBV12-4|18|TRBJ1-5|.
CASSLAPLRGVSEQPQHF
TGTGCCAGCAGTTTGGCCCCGCTGCGGGGGGTGTCCGAGCAGCCCCAGCATTTT
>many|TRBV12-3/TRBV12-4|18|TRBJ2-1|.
CASSLGPVEHPSYNEQFF
TGTGCCAGCAGTTTAGGGCCCGTAGAACATCCCTCCTACAATGAGCAGTTCTTC
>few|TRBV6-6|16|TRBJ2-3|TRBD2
CASSYSLGTSRDTQYF
TGTGCCAGCAGTTACTCACTGGGGACTAGCAGAGATACGCAGTATTTT
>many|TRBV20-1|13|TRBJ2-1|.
CSAGGHSYNEQFF
TGCAGTGCGGGGGGGCACTCCTACAATGAGCAGTTCTTC
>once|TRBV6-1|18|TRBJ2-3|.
CASSRRYDWAGGTDTQYF
TGTGCCAGCAGTCGTCGTTACGATTGGGCAGGGGGCACAGATACGCAGTATTTT
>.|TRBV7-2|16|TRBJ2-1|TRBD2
CASSPRWAGVSNEQFF
TGTGCCAGCAGCCCTCGGTGGGCGGGAGTTTCAAATGAGCAGTTCTTC
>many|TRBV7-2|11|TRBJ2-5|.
CASSIWSTQYF
TGTGCCAGCAGCATATGGTCGACCCAGTACTTC
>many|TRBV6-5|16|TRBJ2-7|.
CASSYQGTPRFHEQYF
TGTGCCAGCAGTTACCAGGGGACACCGAGGTTCCACGAGCAGTACTTC